This passage covers 23 T cell receptor beta chains from one sample sequenced in a study of T cell responses to AZD1222 COVID-19 vaccine. The table came from immunoSEQ multiplex PCR; TCRdb's copy has only in-frame clones and leaves some out. The table shows roughly 120,000 clones, with approximately 90% occurring only once. The material was peripheral blood, obtained on day 0 of AZD1222 vaccination. The receptor source for this set is an adult in good health.

The V call is TRBV10-3, the J call TRBJ1-3; perhaps TRBD1 as D (6 bases). The CDR3 is made up of 16 amino acids. Germline V gene data show CDR1 as ENHRY and CDR2 as SYGVKD. Trimming shortened V by 4 bases and J by 0 bases, and 13 bases separated the two germline ends. The CDR3 DNA is TGTGCCATCAGTGGGGTGGACAGCTACTCTGGAAACACCATATATTTT. It codes for CAISGVDSYSGNTIYF.

The chain carries TRBV19 and TRBJ1-2, with TRBD1 matching 8 bases. V shed 5 bases and J 4 bases; nucleotides not matched to a gene: 6. Germline V lookup: CDR1 LNHDA, CDR2 SQIVND (reference sequence). The CDR3 totals 14 residues. CDR3 bases: TGTGCCAGTAGTTCCCCACAGGGGGTCTATGGCTACACCTTC. Translating gives CASSSPQGVYGYTF.

V is TRBV24-1 and J is TRBJ1-2, with TRBD1 as a possible D gene (6 bases). There are 14 residues in the CDR3. CDR1 and CDR2 (germline): KGHDR, SFDVKD. V lost 4 bases and J 5 bases, leaving 13 bases between the germline ends. The DNA of the CDR3 is TGTGCCACCAGTGACCGGGGGCATTCGTATGGCTACACCTTC. Its translation is CATSDRGHSYGYTF.

This clone was found a few times. This sequence joins TRBV28 and TRBJ1-1, with D perhaps matching TRBD1 (6 bases). Germline CDR1 is MDHEN and CDR2 is SYDVKM. The CDR3 has 14 residues. V was pared by 4 bases and J by 4 bases, with 13 bases between. The CDR3 DNA reads as TGTGCCAGCAGTTCAGCCGGAGGGGGCACTGAAGCTTTCTTT. Protein sequence: CASSSAGGGTEAFF.

The chain employs TRBV7-2 and TRBJ2-5; 7 bases match TRBD2. This CDR3 spans 16 amino acids. Germline V gene data show CDR1 as SGHTA and CDR2 as FQGNSA. The ends lost 5 bases at V and 5 bases at J; junction bases unmatched: 14. The CDR3 sequence is CASSARWGGIAETQYF. CDR3 bases: TGTGCCAGCAGCGCGCGTTGGGGGGGGATCGCGGAGACCCAGTACTTC.

V usage is TRBV7-2 and J usage is TRBJ2-3, with 7 bases aligning to TRBD2. Germline V gene lookup returns CDR1 SGHTA and CDR2 FQGNSA. With 1 base clipped from V and 0 bases from J, the junction kept 7 bases outside the gene matches. CDR3 size: 17 residues. Here the CDR3 DNA reads TGTGCCAGCAGCTTAGGGGTCGGGGGGTGGAGCACAGATACGCAGTATTTT. This gives the protein CASSLGVGGWSTDTQYF.

V is TRBV2 and J is TRBJ2-7; the match to TRBD2 covers 7 bases. Germline loops: CDR1 SNHLY, CDR2 FYNNEI. CDR3 size: 13 residues. The V segment lost 8 bases and the J segment 1 base; nucleotides outside the gene matches: 5. The CDR3 loop is CASFKRGSYEQYF. In DNA form, the CDR3 reads TGTGCCAGCTTCAAGCGGGGATCCTACGAGCAGTACTTC. Full variable domain (rest looked up from reference TRBV2 and TRBJ2-7): EPEVTQTPSHQVTQMGQEVILRCVPISNHLYFYWYRQILGQKVEFLVSFYNNEISEKSEIFDDQFSVERPDGSNFTLKIRSTKLEDSAMYFCASFKRGSYEQYFGPGTRLTVT.

The J gene is TRBJ2-3, the V gene TRBV24-1, with D hard to call. CDR1 and CDR2 from the germline V gene are KGHDR and SFDVKD. The CDR3 spans 14 residues. V lost 1 base and J lost 2, with 6 bases in between. CDR3: CATSDFWVTDTQYF. The CDR3, as DNA: TGTGCCACCAGTGATTTCTGGGTCACAGATACGCAGTATTTT.

The chain recombines TRBV21-1 with TRBJ1-2. TRBV21-1 is noted as a pseudogene. The CDR3 has 15 amino acids. Here the CDR3 DNA reads TGTGCCAGCAGCAAAGCGAACGGTCTTAACTATGGCTACACCTTC. Translation: CASSKANGLNYGYTF.

This clone was seen just once. This same CDR3 is encoded by further DNA sequences in the sample. V usage is TRBV6-6 and J usage is TRBJ1-5; D is unclear. The V gene lost 6 bases and the J gene lost 4 bases, with 10 bases spanning the gap. The CDR3 spans 13 residues. Germline assignment: CDR1 MNHNY and CDR2 SVGAGI (reference sequence). DNA of the CDR3: TGTGCCAGCAGGGGAGATCTGAATCAGCCCCAGCATTTT. Amino acids: CASRGDLNQPQHF.

This chain connects TRBV10-3 to TRBJ1-4; D remains unclear. Trimming took off 0 bases at V and 8 bases at J, with 4 bases between the two ends. The CDR3 consists of 12 residues. Per germline, CDR1 ENHRY and CDR2 SYGVKD. The CDR3 bases are TGTGCCATCAGTGAGTCGACCGAAAAACTGTTTTTT. It yields the protein CAISESTEKLFF.

This clone occurred a few times. CDR3 sequence: CSVGGWNTEAFF. DNA for the CDR3: TGCAGCGTCGGGGGGTGGAACACTGAAGCTTTCTTT. The chain couples TRBV29-1 to TRBJ1-1; a weak D match, TRBD1 (5 bases). The germline V and J ends were trimmed by 6 bases and 1 base, with 9 bases remaining between them. Germline V gene sequence: CDR1 SQVTM, CDR2 ANQGSEA. The CDR3 spans 12 residues.

The gene calls are TRBV5-1 and TRBJ2-7; the match to TRBD1 covers 9 bases. This CDR3 contains 14 residues. From germline, CDR1 is SGHRS and CDR2 YFSETQ. V gave up 4 bases and J gave up 1 base; unmatched junction bases: 3. DNA for the CDR3: TGCGCCAGCAGCCAGGACAGGGGATCCTACGAGCAGTACTTC. It yields the protein CASSQDRGSYEQYF.

The chain joins TRBV4-1 to TRBJ1-2; 9 bases fit TRBD1. The trim removed 1 base at V and 4 bases at J, leaving 10 bases unmatched. The CDR3 extends over 17 amino acids. In germline, CDR1 is MGHRA, CDR2 YSYEKL. CDR3 sequence: CASSQGGGTGQLYGYTF. The CDR3 DNA reads as TGCGCCAGCAGCCAAGGGGGCGGGACAGGGCAACTCTATGGCTACACCTTC.

DNA for the CDR3: TGTGCCATCAGAGACAGGGGAATGGCCGGGGAGCTGTTTTTT. As protein: CAIRDRGMAGELFF. The chain has TRBV10-3 and TRBJ2-2, with 8 bases aligning to TRBD1. The CDR3 length is 14 residues. J was trimmed by 6 bases and V by 6 bases; bases with no gene match: 6. Germline CDR1 ENHRY, CDR2 SYGVKD.

The chain combines TRBV7-2 with TRBJ1-2; TRBD1 might be the D (5 bases). The germline gives CDR1 SGHTA, CDR2 FQGNSA. Trimming left V 5 bases short and J 7 bases short, with 17 bases between. CDR3 length equals 14 residues. The CDR3 loop reads CASSPHGGVGGYTF. CDR3 sequence (DNA): TGTGCCAGCAGCCCCCACGGAGGGGTCGGTGGCTACACCTTC.

This clone came up a few times. The V and J genes are TRBV25-1 and TRBJ2-7; 7 nucleotides agree with TRBD2. The CDR3 is 14 residues long. The germline V gene has CDR1 MGHDK and CDR2 SYGVNS. The V and J ends lost 11 bases and 6 bases, in that order; junction bases with no gene match: 16. The DNA for the CDR3 is TGTGCCGTCTCCGAGGCGGGAGCAAGAAGCGAGCAGTACTTC. Translation gives CAVSEAGARSEQYF.

V usage is TRBV6-5 and J usage is TRBJ1-2, with D tentatively TRBD1 (5 bases). Trimming cost V 6 bases and J 4 bases, with 12 bases left between them. This CDR3 region has 13 residues. Germline CDR1 is MNHEY and CDR2 is SVGAGI. CDR3: CASRGPGSYGYTF. For the CDR3, the DNA is TGTGCCAGCAGGGGGCCCGGGAGCTATGGCTACACCTTC.

This clone appeared once. The rearrangement links TRBV4-2 to TRBJ1-1; tentative D call: TRBD1 (5 bases). Trimming removed 2 bases at V and 3 bases at J, with 10 bases between. CDR3 length equals 14 residues. Germline V gene sequence: CDR1 LGHNA, CDR2 YNFKEQ. The CDR3 region has the DNA TGTGCCAGCAGCCAATGGGGGGGGGACACTGAAGCTTTCTTT. It yields the protein CASSQWGGDTEAFF.

This clone is a singleton in its sample. The chain carries TRBV27 and TRBJ1-1; D may be TRBD1 (5 bases). CDR1 and CDR2 (germline): MNHEY, SMNVEV (reference sequence). V lost 1 base, J lost 2 bases, and 8 bases lay in between. The CDR3 extends over 14 amino acids. The CDR3 spells CASSLLGPNTEAFF. CDR3 in DNA: TGTGCCAGCAGTTTATTGGGGCCTAACACTGAAGCTTTCTTT.

The V and J genes are TRBV12-3 or TRBV12-4 and TRBJ1-2, with a weak D call TRBD1 (5 bases). Trimming shortened V by 5 bases and J by 8 bases, and 15 bases separated the two germline ends. The CDR3 sequence is 13 residues long. This chain's CDR3 is CASSAPGTAGYTF. Written as DNA, the CDR3 is TGTGCCAGCAGTGCACCCGGGACGGCGGGCTACACCTTC.

This chain's CDR3 is CASRQGGSTEAFF. CDR3 nucleotide sequence: TGCGCCAGCAGACAGGGCGGGAGCACTGAAGCTTTCTTT. The chain carries TRBV10-1 and TRBJ1-1; possibly TRBD1 for D (6 bases). Between the trimmed V and J ends, which lost 6 bases and 4 bases, there was a span of 12 bases. CDR3 length: 13 residues. CDR1 is WNHNN and CDR2 is SYGVQD in the germline V gene (reference sequence).

This rearrangement joins TRBV11-2 to TRBJ2-7, with D unresolved. Germline V CDR1 and CDR2: SGHAT, FQNNGV. The germline V and J ends were trimmed by 3 bases and 2 bases, with 8 bases remaining between them. CDR3 length equals 13 residues. The CDR3 region has the DNA TGTGCCAGCAGCTTGGAGATGACCTACGAGCAGTACTTC. Translation: CASSLEMTYEQYF.